Below, 6 T cell receptor beta chains from the same sample are listed, as sequenced in a study of neurological immune-mediated disorders. A single record per CDR3 protein comes from TCRdb applying MiXCR to the 5' RACE reads. The top ten clones hold 6% to 7% of a sample with about 79,000 distinct CDR3 sequences, less than 15% of them seen once. The sequenced material came from PBMCs. Receptors were obtained from a woman in her forties or fifties in good health.

This clonotype was seen at least ten times. V gene TRBV12-3 or TRBV12-4 combines with J gene TRBJ1-4; perhaps TRBD1 as D (5 bases). The CDR3 has 15 amino acids. V was trimmed by 6 bases and J by 5 bases, leaving 16 bases between them. Here the CDR3 DNA reads TGTGCCAGCAGCCGACAGCGGGGAACCAATGAAAAACTGTTTTTT. It yields the protein CASSRQRGTNEKLFF.

This clonotype was detected many times. The gene calls are TRBV5-5 and TRBJ2-3; TRBD1 might be the D (5 bases). Looked up from germline, CDR1 is SGHKS and CDR2 is YYEKEE (reference sequence). This CDR3 contains 13 residues. V lost 5 bases to trimming and J lost 3 bases, with 10 bases between them. CDR3: CASSLGATDTQYF. The DNA for the CDR3 is TGTGCCAGCAGTTTAGGGGCGACAGATACGCAGTATTTT.

Concerning this clonotype: Being one base from a much bigger clone, this may be a read error. The V call is TRBV12-3 or TRBV12-4, the J call TRBJ1-2, with a weak D call TRBD1 (6 bases). The CDR3 length is 16 residues. Trimming pared 6 bases from V and 0 bases from J, leaving 17 bases between. The CDR3 bases are TGTGCCAGCAGGAGGACAGAGGGTCTGGCTAACTATGGCTACACCTTC. Translated, it gives CASRRTEGLANYGYTF.

This clonotype showed up just a few times. V usage is TRBV28 and J usage is TRBJ1-5; D might be TRBD1 (5 bases). The CDR3 sequence is 16 residues long. Germline CDR1 reads MDHEN; CDR2 reads SYDVKM. Between the trimmed V and J ends, which lost 7 bases and 4 bases, there was a span of 20 bases. The CDR3 sequence: CASTPLIGTGNQPQHF. The CDR3 nucleotides read TGTGCCAGCACTCCTCTAATAGGGACCGGTAATCAGCCCCAGCATTTT.

This clonotype has ten or more counts. The J gene is TRBJ2-1, the V gene TRBV7-9; no clear D. V was shortened by 7 bases and J by 10 bases, with 14 bases between the two germline ends. The CDR3 extends over 12 amino acids. Looked up from germline, CDR1 is SEHNR and CDR2 is FQNEAQ (reference sequence). The CDR3 region has the DNA TGTGCCAGCACCTATTGGGGTAACGAGCAGTTCTTC. This sequence encodes CASTYWGNEQFF.

In its sample, this clonotype was seen many times. This rearrangement joins TRBV28 to TRBJ2-5; the D is unclear. CDR3 length equals 12 residues. Germline CDR1 and CDR2: MDHEN and SYDVKM. The V and J ends lost 2 bases and 5 bases respectively, with 6 bases between them. CDR3 nucleotides: TGTGCCAGCAGTTTAGGGCCCGAGACCCAGTACTTC. It yields the protein CASSLGPETQYF.